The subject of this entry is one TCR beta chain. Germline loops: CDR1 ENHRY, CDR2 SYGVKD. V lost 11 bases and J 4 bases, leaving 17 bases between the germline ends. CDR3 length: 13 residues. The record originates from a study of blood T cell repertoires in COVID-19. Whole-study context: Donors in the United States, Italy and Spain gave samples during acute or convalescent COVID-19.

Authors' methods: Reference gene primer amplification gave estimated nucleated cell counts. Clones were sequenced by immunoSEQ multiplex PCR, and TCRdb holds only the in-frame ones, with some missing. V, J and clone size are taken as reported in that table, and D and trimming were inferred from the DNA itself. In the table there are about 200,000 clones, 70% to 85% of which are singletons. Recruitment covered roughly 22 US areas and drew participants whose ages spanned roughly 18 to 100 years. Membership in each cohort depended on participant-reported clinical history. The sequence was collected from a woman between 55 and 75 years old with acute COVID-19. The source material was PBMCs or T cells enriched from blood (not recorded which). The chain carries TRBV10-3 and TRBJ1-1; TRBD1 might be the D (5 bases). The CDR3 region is CAAGPNLFTEAFF. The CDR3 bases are TGTGCCGCAGGGCCGAATTTATTCACTGAAGCTTTCTTT.